This T cell receptor beta chain was sequenced during a study of CD8 T cells in ankylosing spondylitis. CDR3 length equals 15 residues. The germline V gene encodes CDR1 SGHTA and CDR2 FQGTGA. Trimming took 5 bases from V and 3 from J, leaving 16 bases between them. Libraries of TCR beta came from quantitative 5'-RACE with molecular barcodes. TCRdb fed the 5' RACE reads into MiXCR, producing one record per CDR3 protein. Here the sample spans around 250,000 distinct CDR3 sequences, under 35% being singletons. This clonotype has a count of ten or more. What it recognizes is unknown. Regarding the study as a whole: There was reportedly significant enrichment of clones that were disease-linked in matched ankylosing spondylitis synovial fluid. Several highly homologous variants made up a TCR beta motif that seemed to typify ankylosing spondylitis blood.

The clonotype was recovered from a male donor with ankylosing spondylitis or in good health (not recorded which). The sequenced material came from blood, either unsorted or a sorted T cell fraction (not recorded which). The V call is TRBV7-3, the J call TRBJ2-5; maybe TRBD1 (5 bases). CDR3 sequence: CASSQPDTFKETQYF. CDR3 bases: TGTGCCAGCAGCCAACCGGACACATTCAAAGAGACCCAGTACTTC.